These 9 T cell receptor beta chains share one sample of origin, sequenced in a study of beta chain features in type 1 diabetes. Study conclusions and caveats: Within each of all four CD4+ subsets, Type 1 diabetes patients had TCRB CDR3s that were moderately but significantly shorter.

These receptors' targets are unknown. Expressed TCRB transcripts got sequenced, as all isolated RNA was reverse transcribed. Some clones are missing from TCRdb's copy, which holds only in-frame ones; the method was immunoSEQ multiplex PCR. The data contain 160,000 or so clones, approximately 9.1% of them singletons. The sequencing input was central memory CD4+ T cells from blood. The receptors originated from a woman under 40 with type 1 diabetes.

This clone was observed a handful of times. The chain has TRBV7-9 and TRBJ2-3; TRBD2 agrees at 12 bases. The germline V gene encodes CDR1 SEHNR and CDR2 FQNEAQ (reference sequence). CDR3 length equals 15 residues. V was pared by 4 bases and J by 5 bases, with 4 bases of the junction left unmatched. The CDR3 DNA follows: TGTGCCAGCAGCTCGACTAGCGGGAGTTTAGATACGCAGTATTTT. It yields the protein CASSSTSGSLDTQYF.

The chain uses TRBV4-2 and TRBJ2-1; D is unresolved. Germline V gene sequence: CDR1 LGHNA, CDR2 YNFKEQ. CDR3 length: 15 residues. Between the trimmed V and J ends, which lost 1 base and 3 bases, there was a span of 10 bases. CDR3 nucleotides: TGTGCCAGCAGCCAAGGCACTCTTAACTACAATGAGCAGTTCTTC. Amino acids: CASSQGTLNYNEQFF.

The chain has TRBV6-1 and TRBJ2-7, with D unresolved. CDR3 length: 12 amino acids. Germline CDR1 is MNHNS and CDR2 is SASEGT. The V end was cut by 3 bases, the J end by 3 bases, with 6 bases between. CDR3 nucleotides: TGTGCCAGCAGTGACAACTTCTACGAGCAGTACTTC. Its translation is CASSDNFYEQYF.

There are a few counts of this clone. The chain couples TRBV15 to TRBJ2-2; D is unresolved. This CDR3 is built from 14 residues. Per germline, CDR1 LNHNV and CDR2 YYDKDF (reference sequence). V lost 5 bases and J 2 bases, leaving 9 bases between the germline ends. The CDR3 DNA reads TGTGCCACCAGCCACGCGATAAACACCGGGGAGCTGTTTTTT. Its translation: CATSHAINTGELFF.

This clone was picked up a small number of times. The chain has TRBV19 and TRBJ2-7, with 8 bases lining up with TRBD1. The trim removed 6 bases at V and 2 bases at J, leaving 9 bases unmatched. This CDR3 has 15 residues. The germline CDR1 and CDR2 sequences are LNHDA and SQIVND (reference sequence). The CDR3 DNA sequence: TGTGCCAGTAGCGCGGACAGGGTGAGGACCTACGAGCAGTACTTC. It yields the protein CASSADRVRTYEQYF.

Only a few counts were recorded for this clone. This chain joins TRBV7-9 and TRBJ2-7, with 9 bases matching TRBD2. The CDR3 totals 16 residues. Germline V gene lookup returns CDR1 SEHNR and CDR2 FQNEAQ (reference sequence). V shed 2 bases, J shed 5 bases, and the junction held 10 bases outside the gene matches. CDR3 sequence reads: CASSLSLAGVIDEQYF. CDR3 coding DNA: TGTGCCAGCAGCTTAAGTTTAGCGGGAGTCATCGACGAGCAGTACTTC.

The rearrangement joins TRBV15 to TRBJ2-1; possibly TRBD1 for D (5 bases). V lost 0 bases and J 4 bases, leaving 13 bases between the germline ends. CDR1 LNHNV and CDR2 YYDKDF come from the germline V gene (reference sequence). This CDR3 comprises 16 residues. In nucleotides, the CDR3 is TGTGCCACCAGCAGAGATAGGGGCGGAAAGTACAATGAGCAGTTCTTC. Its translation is CATSRDRGGKYNEQFF.

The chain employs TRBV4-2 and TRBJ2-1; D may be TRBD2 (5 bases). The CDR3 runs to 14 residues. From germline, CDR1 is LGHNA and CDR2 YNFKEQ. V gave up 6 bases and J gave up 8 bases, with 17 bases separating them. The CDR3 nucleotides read TGTGCCAGCAGACCCAGTCTTTGGGGAGATGAGCAGTTCTTC. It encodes CASRPSLWGDEQFF.

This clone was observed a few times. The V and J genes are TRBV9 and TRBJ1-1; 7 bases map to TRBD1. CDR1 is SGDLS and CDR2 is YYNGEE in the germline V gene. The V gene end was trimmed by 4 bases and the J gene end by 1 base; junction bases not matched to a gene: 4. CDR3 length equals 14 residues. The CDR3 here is CASSSYRGNTEAFF. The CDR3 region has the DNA TGTGCCAGCAGCTCATACAGGGGGAACACTGAAGCTTTCTTT. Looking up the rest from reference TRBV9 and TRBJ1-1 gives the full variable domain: DSGVTQTPKHLITATGQRVTLRCSPRSGDLSVYWYQQSLDQGLQFLIQYYNGEERAKGNILERFSAQQFPDLHSELNLSSLELGDSALYFCASSSYRGNTEAFFGQGTRLTVV.